One and the same sample provided the 22 T cell receptor beta chains below, sequenced in a study of a mutant IDH1 vaccine in newly diagnosed glioma (dated by TCRdb to the early 2020s). Library method: the immunoSEQ multiplex PCR assay. The table comes from immuneACCESS by way of TCRdb, which keeps in-frame sequences with V and J called. Part of the clones is missing from these tables; in studies checked, under half for an unresolved V gene and the rest for unknown reasons. Across this sample there are tens of thousands of clones, with roughly 73% seen only once. The leading ten clones occupy approximately 1.8% of the sample. This specimen's time point label, per the study, means: week 5, during vaccination. Each vaccine dose was 300 ug of a 20-mer mutant IDH1 peptide in Montanide, given subcutaneously with topical imiquimod. Which antigens these TCRs recognize remains unknown. The sequenced sample was PBMCs, obtained from a glioma patient whose treatment included an IDH1 peptide vaccine. Every receptor here comes from a woman in her forties with glioma.

This clone was picked up a small number of times. The J gene is TRBJ1-4, the V gene TRBV25-1; 8 nucleotides line up with TRBD1. The V and J ends lost 6 bases and 7 bases, in that order; junction bases with no gene match: 7. CDR1 and CDR2 from the germline V gene are MGHDK and SYGVNS. This CDR3 is built from 14 residues. CDR3 in DNA: TGTGCCAGCAGCCTCAGGGGGCAAGTTGAAAAACTGTTTTTT. Residues: CASSLRGQVEKLFF.

The V gene is TRBV18, the J gene TRBJ1-3; 10 nucleotides agree with TRBD1. V shed 3 bases and J 0 bases; nucleotides not matched to a gene: 5. Germline CDR1 is KGHSH and CDR2 is LQKENI. The CDR3 length is 17 residues. The CDR3 is CASSPGQGRFSGNTIYF. The CDR3 coding sequence is TGTGCCAGCTCACCGGGACAGGGGAGATTCTCTGGAAACACCATATATTTT.

This chain uses TRBV7-9 with TRBJ2-1; a possible D gene is TRBD1 (5 bases). This CDR3 has 12 amino acids. V was shortened by 5 bases and J by 6 bases, with 8 bases between the two germline ends. Germline V gene lookup returns CDR1 SEHNR and CDR2 FQNEAQ (reference sequence). The CDR3 nucleotides are TGTGCCAGCAGCGTAGGGGTCAATGAGCAGTTCTTC. Translated: CASSVGVNEQFF.

The chain couples TRBV6-5 to TRBJ1-6; perhaps TRBD1 as D (6 bases). Trimming pared 6 bases from V and 7 bases from J, leaving 10 bases between. The CDR3 is made up of 13 amino acids. The V gene's germline CDR1 is MNHEY and CDR2 SVGAGI. The CDR3 spells CASRQGPNSPLHF. As DNA, the CDR3 is TGTGCCAGCAGACAGGGACCCAATTCACCCCTCCACTTT.

Regarding this clone: One junction end does not reproduce the germline sequence, and a read error may be involved. The genes are TRBV7-7 and TRBJ1-2, with D unresolved. From germline, CDR1 is SSHAT and CDR2 FNYEAQ (reference sequence). There are 14 residues in the CDR3. CDR3 coding DNA: TGTGCTAGCAGCTTAGTTAGAGGAGAATATGGCTACACCTTC. Protein sequence: CASSLVRGEYGYTF.

The chain is built from TRBV5-4 and TRBJ1-1; maybe TRBD1 (6 bases). The ends were cut back, 4 bases at V and 5 bases at J, with 18 bases in the middle. CDR3 length: 15 amino acids. Germline V lookup: CDR1 SGHNT, CDR2 YYREEE (reference sequence). The CDR3, as DNA: TGTGCCAGCAGCCAACCGGGGGCCCGGAAGACTGAAGCTTTCTTT. Its translation: CASSQPGARKTEAFF.

The CDR3: CASRGSRANSPLHF. CDR3 sequence (DNA): TGTGCCAGCCGGGGAAGTAGGGCTAATTCACCCCTCCACTTT. The rearrangement links TRBV27 to TRBJ1-6; D remains unclear. The V gene's germline CDR1 is MNHEY and CDR2 SMNVEV (reference sequence). V shed 8 bases and J shed 6 bases, with 14 bases lying between them. CDR3 length equals 14 residues.

The V call is TRBV18, the J call TRBJ1-4; D gene uncertain. Deletions cut 2 bases from V and 0 bases from J, with 10 bases between. The CDR3 sequence is 16 residues long. Germline V gene data show CDR1 as KGHSH and CDR2 as LQKENI. The CDR3 DNA sequence: TGTGCCAGCTCACCAGGGCAGATTGCAACTAATGAAAAACTGTTTTTT. It translates to CASSPGQIATNEKLFF.

The chain couples TRBV5-1 to TRBJ2-2; no firm D call. Germline assignment: CDR1 SGHRS and CDR2 YFSETQ. The V end was cut by 2 bases, the J end by 4 bases, with 3 bases between. The length of the CDR3 is 12 residues. The DNA of the CDR3 is TGCGCCAGCAGCTTTAGCACCGGGGAGCTGTTTTTT. It specifies CASSFSTGELFF.

This chain uses TRBV5-4 with TRBJ1-1, with D perhaps TRBD1 (5 bases). Trimming shortened V by 0 bases and J by 3 bases, and 12 bases separated the two germline ends. The germline V gene has CDR1 SGHNT and CDR2 YYREEE (reference sequence). The CDR3 loop spans 15 amino acids. Here the CDR3 DNA reads TGTGCCAGCAGCTTGGATGGGGGATGGGACACTGAAGCTTTCTTT. It translates to CASSLDGGWDTEAFF.

Only one count was recorded for this clone. The gene calls are TRBV6-1 and TRBJ1-2; D possibly corresponds to TRBD1 (6 bases). Trimming pared 3 bases from V and 0 bases from J, leaving 11 bases between. The CDR3 sequence is 15 residues long. Germline CDR1 reads MNHNS; CDR2 reads SASEGT. The CDR3 coding sequence is TGTGCCAGCAGTGAGTATACAGGGCCTAACTATGGCTACACCTTC. Its protein is CASSEYTGPNYGYTF.

V and J are TRBV7-8 and TRBJ1-2; D uncertain. Per the germline V gene, CDR1 is SGHVS and CDR2 is FQNEAQ. V lost 1 base and J lost 4, with 10 bases in between. The CDR3 sequence is 14 residues long. The CDR3 bases are TGTGCCAGCAGCTTAGGTGCAGGTTCCTATGGCTACACCTTC. It translates to CASSLGAGSYGYTF.

This clone was seen only a few times. This chain joins TRBV7-9 and TRBJ1-1, with D maybe TRBD1 (5 bases). CDR1 is SEHNR and CDR2 is FQNEAQ in the germline V gene (reference sequence). Trimming cost V 1 base and J 5 bases, with 11 bases left between them. The CDR3 is 14 residues long. DNA for the CDR3: TGTGCCAGCAGCTTAGTTGGGGGGGAAACTGAAGCTTTCTTT. Amino acid sequence: CASSLVGGETEAFF. The full variable domain, rest sourced from reference TRBV7-9 and TRBJ1-1, is DTGVSQNPRHKITKRGQNVTFRCDPISEHNRLYWYRQTLGQGPEFLTYFQNEAQLEKSRLLSDRFSAERPKGSFSTLEIQRTEQGDSAMYLCASSLVGGETEAFFGQGTRLTVV.

This chain uses TRBV6-5 with TRBJ2-7; D not resolved. V lost 5 bases, J lost 0 bases, and 14 bases lay in between. The CDR3 is made up of 15 amino acids. In germline, CDR1 is MNHEY, CDR2 SVGAGI. The CDR3 nucleotides are TGTGCCAGCAGTCCCAAGACATCTTTCTCCTACGAGCAGTACTTC. Translated, it gives CASSPKTSFSYEQYF.

This chain links TRBV6-5 with TRBJ2-2, with TRBD1 matching 7 bases. The CDR3 length is 16 residues. Germline-derived CDR1 and CDR2 are MNHEY and SVGAGI. V lost 0 bases and J lost 7; bases outside the gene matches: 8. CDR3 bases: TGTGCCAGCAGTTACTCGGATACAGGGGAGAGCGGGGAGCTGTTTTTT. The encoded protein is CASSYSDTGESGELFF.

This chain joins TRBV7-9 and TRBJ2-2, with 13 positions matching TRBD2. The trim removed 4 bases at V and 6 bases at J, leaving 11 bases unmatched. Per the germline V gene, CDR1 is SEHNR and CDR2 is FQNEAQ (reference sequence). This CDR3 has 18 amino acids. This CDR3 is CASSWATLAGGRPGELFF. CDR3 DNA: TGTGCCAGCAGCTGGGCGACACTAGCGGGGGGGCGACCCGGGGAGCTGTTTTTT.

For this clone: The junction does not match germline at one end; this may be a read error. The V and J genes are TRBV7-9 and TRBJ1-1; tentatively, D is TRBD1 (6 bases). Germline CDR1 and CDR2: SEHNR and FQNEAQ (reference sequence). The CDR3 has 12 amino acids. This CDR3 is CASSRRDTEAFF. The CDR3 DNA reads TGTGCCAGCAGCCGCCGGGACACCGAAGCTTTCTTT. Looking up the rest from reference TRBV7-9 and TRBJ1-1 gives the full variable domain: DTGVSQNPRHKITKRGQNVTFRCDPISEHNRLYWYRQTLGQGPEFLTYFQNEAQLEKSRLLSDRFSAERPKGSFSTLEIQRTEQGDSAMYLCASSRRDTEAFFGQGTRLTVV.

This clone was counted between two and nine times. The chain joins TRBV7-3 to TRBJ1-1, with D unresolved. The CDR3 runs 14 residues. V lost 3 bases, J lost 2 bases, and 10 bases lay in between. The germline V gene has CDR1 SGHTA and CDR2 FQGTGA. The CDR3 spells CASSLGPVNTEAFF. CDR3 nucleotide sequence: TGTGCCAGCAGCTTGGGTCCGGTTAACACTGAAGCTTTCTTT.

This chain uses TRBV6-6 with TRBJ2-3; maybe TRBD2 (6 bases). The germline V gene has CDR1 MNHNY and CDR2 SVGAGI (reference sequence). V lost 0 bases and J 5 bases, leaving 15 bases between the germline ends. The CDR3 loop spans 16 amino acids. CDR3 amino acids: CASSYSVGTSKDTQYF. Written as DNA, the CDR3 is TGTGCCAGCAGTTACTCCGTCGGGACTTCCAAAGATACGCAGTATTTT.

This chain connects TRBV2 to TRBJ2-4; tentative D call: TRBD2 (5 bases). V was pared by 6 bases and J by 3 bases, with 12 bases between. Germline assignment: CDR1 SNHLY and CDR2 FYNNEI. This CDR3 comprises 14 residues. CDR3 nucleotides: TGTGCCAGCAGATTGGGCCGGGGCAAAAACATTCAGTACTTC. Its translation: CASRLGRGKNIQYF.

In DNA form, the CDR3 reads TGTGCCAGCAGTGTAAGTCGGACAGGGTACTACGAGCAGTACTTC. It is translated as CASSVSRTGYYEQYF. The genes are TRBV27 and TRBJ2-7; the match to TRBD1 covers 8 bases. Germline loops: CDR1 MNHEY, CDR2 SMNVEV (reference sequence). The V gene end was trimmed by 5 bases and the J gene end by 3 bases; junction bases not matched to a gene: 9. The CDR3 covers 15 residues.

The chain has TRBV30 and TRBJ2-2; D is possibly TRBD1 or TRBD2 (5 bases each). Trimming pared 3 bases from V and 0 bases from J, leaving 11 bases between. CDR1 and CDR2 from the germline V gene are GTSNPN and SVGIG (reference sequence). The CDR3 extends over 15 amino acids. CDR3 sequence: CAWRWDPANTGELFF. The CDR3 DNA reads as TGTGCCTGGAGGTGGGACCCCGCGAACACCGGGGAGCTGTTTTTT.